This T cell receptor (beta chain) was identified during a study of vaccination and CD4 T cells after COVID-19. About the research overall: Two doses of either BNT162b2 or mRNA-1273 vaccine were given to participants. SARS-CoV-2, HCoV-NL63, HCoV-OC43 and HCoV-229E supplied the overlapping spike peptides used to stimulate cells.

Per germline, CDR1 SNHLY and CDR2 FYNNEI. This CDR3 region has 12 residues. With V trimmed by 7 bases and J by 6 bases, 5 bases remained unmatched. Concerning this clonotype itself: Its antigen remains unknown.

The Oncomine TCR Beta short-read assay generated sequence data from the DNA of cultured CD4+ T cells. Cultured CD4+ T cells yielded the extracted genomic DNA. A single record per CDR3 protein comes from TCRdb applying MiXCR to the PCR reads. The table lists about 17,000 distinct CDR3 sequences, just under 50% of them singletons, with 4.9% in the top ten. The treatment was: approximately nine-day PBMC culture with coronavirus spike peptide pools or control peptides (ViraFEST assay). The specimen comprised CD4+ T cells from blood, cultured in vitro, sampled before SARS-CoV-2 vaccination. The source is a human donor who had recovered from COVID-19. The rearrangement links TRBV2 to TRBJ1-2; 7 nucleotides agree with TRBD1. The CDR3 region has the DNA TGTGCCAGCACCCGGGACAGCGATGGCTACACCTTC. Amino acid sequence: CASTRDSDGYTF. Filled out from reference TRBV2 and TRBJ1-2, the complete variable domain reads EPEVTQTPSHQVTQMGQEVILRCVPISNHLYFYWYRQILGQKVEFLVSFYNNEISEKSEIFDDQFSVERPDGSNFTLKIRSTKLEDSAMYFCASTRDSDGYTFGSGTRLTVV.